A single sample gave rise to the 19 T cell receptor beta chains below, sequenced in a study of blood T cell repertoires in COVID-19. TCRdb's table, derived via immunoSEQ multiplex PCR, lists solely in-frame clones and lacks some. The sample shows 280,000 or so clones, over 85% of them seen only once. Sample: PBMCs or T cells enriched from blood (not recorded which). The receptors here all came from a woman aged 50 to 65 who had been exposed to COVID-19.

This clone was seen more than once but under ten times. The CDR3 DNA sequence: TGTGCCAGCAGTGTAAGGACAGGGGAGTATGGCTACACCTTC. It translates to CASSVRTGEYGYTF. V gene TRBV27 combines with J gene TRBJ1-2; 9 bases line up with TRBD1. Germline CDR1 MNHEY, CDR2 SMNVEV (reference sequence). The V segment lost 5 bases and the J segment 5 bases; nucleotides outside the gene matches: 6. The CDR3 is 14 amino acids.

This chain's CDR3 is CASSWSQGTEAFF. The CDR3 bases are TGTGCCAGCTCATGGAGCCAGGGGACTGAAGCTTTCTTT. The chain carries TRBV18 and TRBJ1-1, with D possibly being TRBD1 (6 bases). Trimming removed 5 bases from V and 5 bases from J, with 12 bases in between. The germline CDR1 and CDR2 sequences are KGHSH and LQKENI. The CDR3 runs 13 residues.

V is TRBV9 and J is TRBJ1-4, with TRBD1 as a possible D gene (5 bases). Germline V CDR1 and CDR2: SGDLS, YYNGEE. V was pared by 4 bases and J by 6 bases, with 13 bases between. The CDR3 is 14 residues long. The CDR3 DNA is TGTGCCAGCAGCCCAGGGAGGGTATATGAAAAACTGTTTTTT. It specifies CASSPGRVYEKLFF.

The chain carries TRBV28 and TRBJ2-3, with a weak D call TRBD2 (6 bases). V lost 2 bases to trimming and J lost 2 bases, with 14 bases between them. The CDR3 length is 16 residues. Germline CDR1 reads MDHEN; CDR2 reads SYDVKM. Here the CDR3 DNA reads TGTGCCAGCAGTTTAACTCGGGGGAGAGACACAGATACGCAGTATTTT. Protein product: CASSLTRGRDTDTQYF.

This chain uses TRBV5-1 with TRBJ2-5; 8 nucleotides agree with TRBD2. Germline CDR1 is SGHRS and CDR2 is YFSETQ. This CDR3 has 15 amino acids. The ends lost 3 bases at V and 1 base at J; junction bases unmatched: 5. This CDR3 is CASSSVAGSQETQYF. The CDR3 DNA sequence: TGCGCCAGCAGCTCCGTAGCGGGGTCCCAAGAGACCCAGTACTTC.

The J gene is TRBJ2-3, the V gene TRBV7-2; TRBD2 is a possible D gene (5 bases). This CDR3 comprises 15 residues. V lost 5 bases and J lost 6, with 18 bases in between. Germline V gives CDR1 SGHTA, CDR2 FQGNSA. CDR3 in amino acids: CASSPRGLSLDTQYF. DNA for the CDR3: TGTGCCAGCAGCCCAAGAGGGCTATCTCTGGATACGCAGTATTTT.

The chain's CDR3 is CASSQGQLIYNSPLHF. The DNA for the CDR3 is TGTGCCAGCAGCCAAGGACAGCTTATCTATAATTCACCCCTCCACTTT. J is TRBJ1-6 and V is TRBV14, with a weak D call TRBD1 (5 bases). Trimming left V 1 base short and J 3 bases short, with 10 bases between. CDR1 is SGHDN and CDR2 is FVKESK in the germline V gene. The CDR3 runs to 16 residues.

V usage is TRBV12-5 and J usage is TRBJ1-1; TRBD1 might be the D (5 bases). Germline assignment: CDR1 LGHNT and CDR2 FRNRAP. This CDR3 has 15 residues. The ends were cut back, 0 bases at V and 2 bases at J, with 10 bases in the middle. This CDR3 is CASGLVLGGNTEAFF. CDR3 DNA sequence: TGTGCTAGTGGTTTGGTACTGGGGGGAAACACTGAAGCTTTCTTT.

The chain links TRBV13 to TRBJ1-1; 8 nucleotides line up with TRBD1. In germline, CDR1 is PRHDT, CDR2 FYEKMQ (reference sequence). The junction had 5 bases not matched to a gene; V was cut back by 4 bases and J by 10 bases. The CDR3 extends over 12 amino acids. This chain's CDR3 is CASSSTGGTAFF. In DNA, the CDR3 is TGTGCCAGCAGCTCAACAGGGGGTACAGCTTTCTTT.

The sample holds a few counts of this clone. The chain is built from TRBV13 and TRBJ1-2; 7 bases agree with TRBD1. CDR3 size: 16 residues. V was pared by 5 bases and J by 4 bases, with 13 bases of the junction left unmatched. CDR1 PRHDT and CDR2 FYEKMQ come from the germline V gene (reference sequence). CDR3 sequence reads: CASSKEGAVLGYGYTF. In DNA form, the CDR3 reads TGTGCCAGCAGCAAGGAGGGGGCAGTCTTGGGCTATGGCTACACCTTC.

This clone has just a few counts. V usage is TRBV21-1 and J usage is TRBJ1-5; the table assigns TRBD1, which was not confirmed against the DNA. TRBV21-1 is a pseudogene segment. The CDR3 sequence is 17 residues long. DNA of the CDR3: TGTGCCAGCAGCAAAGGGGGCGGACAGTTTAGCAATCAGCCCCAGCATTTT. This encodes CASSKGGGQFSNQPQHF.

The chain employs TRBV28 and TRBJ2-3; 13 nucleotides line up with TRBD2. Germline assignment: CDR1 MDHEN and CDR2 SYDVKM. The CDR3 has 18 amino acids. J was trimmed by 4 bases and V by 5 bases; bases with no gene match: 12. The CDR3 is CASSQPPGTSGGADTQYF. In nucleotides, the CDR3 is TGTGCCAGCAGTCAACCCCCAGGTACTAGCGGGGGGGCAGATACGCAGTATTTT.

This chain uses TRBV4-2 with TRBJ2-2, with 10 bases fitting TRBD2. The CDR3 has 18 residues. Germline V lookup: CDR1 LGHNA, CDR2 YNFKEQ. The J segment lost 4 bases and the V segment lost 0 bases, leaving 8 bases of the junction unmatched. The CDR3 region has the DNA TGTGCCAGCAGCCAAGAATTATCTAGCGGGGGTATCACCGGGGAGCTGTTTTTT. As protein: CASSQELSSGGITGELFF.

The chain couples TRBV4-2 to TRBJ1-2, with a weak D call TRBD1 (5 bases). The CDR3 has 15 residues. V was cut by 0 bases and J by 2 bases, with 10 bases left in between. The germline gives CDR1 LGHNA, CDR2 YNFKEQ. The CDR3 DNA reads TGTGCCAGCAGCCAAGATGAGGCAGGGAACTATGGCTACACCTTC. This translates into CASSQDEAGNYGYTF.

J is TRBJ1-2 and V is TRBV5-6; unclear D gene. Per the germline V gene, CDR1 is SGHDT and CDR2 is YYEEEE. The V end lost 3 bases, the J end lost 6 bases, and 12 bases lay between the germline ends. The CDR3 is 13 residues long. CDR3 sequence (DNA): TGTGCCAGCAGCTGGACGACGGGGAATGGCTACACCTTC. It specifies CASSWTTGNGYTF.

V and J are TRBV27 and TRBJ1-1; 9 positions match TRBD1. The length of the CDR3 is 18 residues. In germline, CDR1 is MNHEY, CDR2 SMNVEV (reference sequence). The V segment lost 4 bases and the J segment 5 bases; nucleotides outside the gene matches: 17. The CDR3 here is CASSSDDGTGLGWTEAFF. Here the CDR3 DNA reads TGTGCCAGCAGTTCAGACGATGGGACAGGGTTAGGGTGGACTGAAGCTTTCTTT.

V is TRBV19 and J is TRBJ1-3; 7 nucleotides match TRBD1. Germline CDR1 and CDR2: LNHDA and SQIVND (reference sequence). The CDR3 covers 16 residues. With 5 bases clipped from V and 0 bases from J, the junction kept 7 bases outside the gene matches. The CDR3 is CASSPRQGSSGNTIYF. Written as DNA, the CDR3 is TGTGCCAGTAGTCCACGACAGGGCAGCTCTGGAAACACCATATATTTT.

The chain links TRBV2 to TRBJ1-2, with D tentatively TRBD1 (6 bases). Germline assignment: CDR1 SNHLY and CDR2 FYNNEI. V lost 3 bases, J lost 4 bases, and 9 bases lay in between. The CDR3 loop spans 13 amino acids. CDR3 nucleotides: TGTGCCAGCAGTGAGGACAGAAGCTATGGCTACACCTTC. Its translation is CASSEDRSYGYTF.

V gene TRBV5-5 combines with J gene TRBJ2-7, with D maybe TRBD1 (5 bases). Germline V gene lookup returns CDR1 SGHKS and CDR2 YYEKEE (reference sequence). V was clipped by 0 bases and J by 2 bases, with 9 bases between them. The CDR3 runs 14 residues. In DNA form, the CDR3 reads TGTGCCAGCAGCTTGGACAGGTGGGCCTACGAGCAGTACTTC. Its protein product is CASSLDRWAYEQYF.